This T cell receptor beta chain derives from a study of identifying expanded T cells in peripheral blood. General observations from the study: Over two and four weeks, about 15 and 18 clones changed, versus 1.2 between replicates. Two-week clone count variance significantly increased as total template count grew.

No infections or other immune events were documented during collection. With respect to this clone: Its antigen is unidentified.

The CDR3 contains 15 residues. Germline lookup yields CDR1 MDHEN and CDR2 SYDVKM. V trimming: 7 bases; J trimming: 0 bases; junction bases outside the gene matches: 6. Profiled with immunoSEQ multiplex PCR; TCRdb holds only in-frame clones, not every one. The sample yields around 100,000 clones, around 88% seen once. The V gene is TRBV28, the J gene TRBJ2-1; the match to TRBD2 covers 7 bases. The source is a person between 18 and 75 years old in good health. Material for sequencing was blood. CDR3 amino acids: CASNEAGSSYNEQFF. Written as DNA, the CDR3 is TGTGCCAGCAATGAAGCGGGAAGCTCCTACAATGAGCAGTTCTTC.